The clone carrying this T cell receptor beta chain has a handful of counts. This sample is part of a study of control samples from healthy donors and cancer patients. Deletions cut 3 bases from V and 0 bases from J, with 2 bases between. This CDR3 has 13 residues. Germline V gene sequence: CDR1 MNHEY, CDR2 SMNVEV (reference sequence). Using immunoSEQ multiplex PCR, the repertoire was profiled, and TCRdb retains in-frame clones only, with some absent. In the table there are about 89,000 clones, more than 70% of which are singletons. The sequencing sample was made of blood. The TCR originated in a woman between 35 and 50 years old in good health. This chain uses TRBV27 with TRBJ2-2; the D is unclear. The CDR3 DNA follows: TGTGCCAGCAGTTTCGCGAACACCGGGGAGCTGTTTTTT. Its protein is CASSFANTGELFF.